Below, 12 T cell receptor beta chains from the same sample are listed, as sequenced in a study of cytomegalovirus exposure and HLA in healthy donors. Primers for the PCR totalled 60 Vbeta and 13 Jbeta. Profiling relied on immunoSEQ multiplex PCR, and the TCRdb table lists in-frame clones only, not all of them. Of some 130,000 clones in the sample, 75% to 85% were seen once. The sequenced sample consisted of PBMCs. Receptors originate from a male donor in good health and CMV-seronegative.

The rearrangement uses TRBV5-1 and TRBJ2-7, with 8 bases matching TRBD2. J gave up 3 bases and V 3 bases, and 5 bases lay outside the gene matches. This CDR3 has 14 amino acids. The V gene's germline CDR1 is SGHRS and CDR2 YFSETQ. The CDR3 DNA reads TGCGCCAGCAGCTCCTCAGCGGGGGTCTACGAGCAGTACTTC. This codes for CASSSSAGVYEQYF.

This clone has a single count. J is TRBJ2-7 and V is TRBV5-5; D unclear. Germline CDR1 and CDR2: SGHKS and YYEKEE (reference sequence). Trimming stripped 0 bases from V and 3 bases from J, with 4 bases between. CDR3 length: 12 amino acids. The CDR3 loop reads CASSLANYEQYF. In nucleotides, the CDR3 is TGTGCCAGCAGCTTGGCCAACTACGAGCAGTACTTC.

The rearrangement uses TRBV2 and TRBJ1-2, with D possibly TRBD1 on 5 matching bases. V was pared by 6 bases and J by 4 bases, with 12 bases between. Germline V gene sequence: CDR1 SNHLY, CDR2 FYNNEI. This CDR3 has 13 residues. As DNA, the CDR3 is TGTGCCAGCAGGGTTACCGACAGCTATGGCTACACCTTC. This encodes CASRVTDSYGYTF. The full variable domain, with the rest looked up from reference TRBV2 and TRBJ1-2, is EPEVTQTPSHQVTQMGQEVILRCVPISNHLYFYWYRQILGQKVEFLVSFYNNEISEKSEIFDDQFSVERPDGSNFTLKIRSTKLEDSAMYFCASRVTDSYGYTFGSGTRLTVV.

The chain joins TRBV4-1 to TRBJ2-3, with 7 bases that match TRBD2. The CDR3 length is 16 residues. The J segment lost 1 base and the V segment lost 8 bases, leaving 12 bases of the junction unmatched. Per germline, CDR1 MGHRA and CDR2 YSYEKL. As DNA, the CDR3 is TGCGCCAGCTCCCCAGGGTTAGCGGGCCGCACAGATACGCAGTATTTT. It specifies CASSPGLAGRTDTQYF.

The genes are TRBV5-1 and TRBJ1-4; 8 bases match TRBD1. CDR3 length equals 16 residues. Germline CDR1 is SGHRS and CDR2 is YFSETQ. Trimming at V came to 4 bases and at J to 4 bases, leaving 9 bases not matched to a gene. This CDR3 is CASSRTTGGNNEKLFF. In DNA form, the CDR3 reads TGCGCCAGCAGCCGGACAACAGGGGGAAATAATGAAAAACTGTTTTTT.

V and J are TRBV6-4 and TRBJ1-1; D is possibly TRBD1 (6 bases). The V end lost 5 bases, the J end lost 3 bases, and 22 bases lay between the germline ends. This CDR3 spans 17 amino acids. From germline, CDR1 is MRHNA and CDR2 SNTAGT. This CDR3 is CASSRTGQGDVDTEAFF. Here the CDR3 DNA reads TGTGCCAGCAGTCGAACGGGACAAGGGGATGTGGACACTGAAGCTTTCTTT.

The J gene is TRBJ2-7, the V gene TRBV28; a possible D gene is TRBD1 (5 bases). The germline CDR1 and CDR2 sequences are MDHEN and SYDVKM. The CDR3 consists of 14 residues. V lost 6 bases to trimming and J lost 1 base, with 13 bases between them. The chain's CDR3 is CASSSPGASYEQYF. The CDR3 nucleotides read TGTGCCAGCAGCTCCCCTGGGGCGTCCTACGAGCAGTACTTC.

The chain is built from TRBV30 and TRBJ1-3; D is unresolved. Germline CDR1 and CDR2: GTSNPN and SVGIG (reference sequence). Trimming took off 4 bases at V and 4 bases at J, with 8 bases between the two ends. The CDR3 extends over 12 amino acids. The chain's CDR3 is CAWTETGNTIYF. As DNA, the CDR3 is TGTGCCTGGACAGAAACCGGAAACACCATATATTTT.

V is TRBV12-5 and J is TRBJ1-4; 8 nucleotides line up with TRBD1. The length of the CDR3 is 15 residues. V gave up 1 base and J gave up 5 bases; unmatched junction bases: 3. CDR1 and CDR2 from the germline V gene are LGHNT and FRNRAP. For the CDR3, the DNA is TGTGCTAGTGGTTTGGCGACAGGGGTAAATGAAAAACTGTTTTTT. This sequence encodes CASGLATGVNEKLFF. The full variable domain, with the rest looked up from reference TRBV12-5 and TRBJ1-4, is DARVTQTPRHKVTEMGQEVTMRCQPILGHNTVFWYRQTMMQGLELLAYFRNRAPLDDSGMPKDRFSAEMPDATLATLKIQPSEPRDSAVYFCASGLATGVNEKLFFGSGTQLSVL.

The rearrangement uses TRBV11-2 and TRBJ1-2; TRBD1 is a possible D gene (6 bases). V shed 5 bases and J shed 0 bases, with 19 bases lying between them. Germline V gene lookup returns CDR1 SGHAT and CDR2 FQNNGV. The CDR3 has 17 residues. CDR3 protein: CASSVDAVRGANYGYTF. CDR3 DNA: TGTGCCAGCAGCGTCGACGCGGTCAGGGGAGCTAACTATGGCTACACCTTC.

The rearrangement links TRBV11-3 to TRBJ2-2; 7 nucleotides match TRBD1. This CDR3 region has 15 residues. V was clipped by 4 bases and J by 3 bases; unmatched bases: 5. Germline-derived CDR1 and CDR2 are SGHNT and YENEEA. The CDR3 DNA sequence: TGTGCCAGCAGCTCAGGGACAGTGTACACCGGGGAGCTGTTTTTT. Residues: CASSSGTVYTGELFF.

The gene calls are TRBV5-1 and TRBJ1-3; TRBD1 matches at 7 bases. The CDR3 covers 15 residues. Germline lookup yields CDR1 SGHRS and CDR2 YFSETQ. V lost 4 bases to trimming and J lost 0 bases; unmatched junction nucleotides: 4. The chain's CDR3 is CASSGGDSSGNTIYF. DNA for the CDR3: TGCGCCAGCAGCGGCGGGGACAGCTCTGGAAACACCATATATTTT. The full variable domain, completed using reference TRBV5-1 and TRBJ1-3, is KAGVTQTPRYLIKTRGQQVTLSCSPISGHRSVSWYQQTPGQGLQFLFEYFSETQRNKGNFPGRFSGRQFSNSRSEMNVSTLELGDSALYLCASSGGDSSGNTIYFGEGSWLTVV.